A single sample is the source of the 26 T cell receptor beta chains below, sequenced in a study of cytomegalovirus exposure and HLA in healthy donors. Profiling relied on immunoSEQ multiplex PCR, and the TCRdb table lists in-frame clones only, not all of them. The sample carries more than 85,000 clones, more than 75% recorded once. The specimen was PBMCs. The receptors were sampled from a woman in her twenties or thirties in good health and CMV-seropositive.

The genes are TRBV15 and TRBJ2-7, with D unclear. Germline V gene sequence: CDR1 LNHNV, CDR2 YYDKDF (reference sequence). The CDR3 covers 13 residues. V was trimmed by 0 bases and J by 7 bases, leaving 10 bases between them. The CDR3 nucleotides read TGTGCCACCAGCAGAGACCATAGAAAGGAGCAGTACTTC. Its translation is CATSRDHRKEQYF.

The chain has TRBV9 and TRBJ2-1, with 10 bases that match TRBD1. Germline V gene data show CDR1 as SGDLS and CDR2 as YYNGEE. This CDR3 spans 16 amino acids. The V gene end was trimmed by 0 bases and the J gene end by 7 bases; junction bases not matched to a gene: 7. The CDR3 DNA sequence: TGTGCCAGCAGCGTAGGAGGGACAGGGGAAAATAATGAGCAGTTCTTC. Translation: CASSVGGTGENNEQFF.

This CDR3 reads CASSFHPRGGTNTEAFF. CDR3 coding DNA: TGTGCCAGCAGCTTTCACCCCCGGGGAGGGACGAACACTGAAGCTTTCTTT. This chain joins TRBV11-2 and TRBJ1-1, with D possibly matching TRBD1 (5 bases). Germline V gene data show CDR1 as SGHAT and CDR2 as FQNNGV. V dropped 3 bases and J dropped 1 base, with 18 bases sitting between them. The CDR3 extends over 17 amino acids.

The chain's CDR3 is CASRNSGSVNTQYF. DNA for the CDR3: TGTGCCAGCAGAAATAGCGGGAGCGTGAATACGCAGTATTTT. The rearrangement joins TRBV11-2 to TRBJ2-3, with TRBD2 matching 9 bases. The CDR3 runs to 14 residues. Germline lookup yields CDR1 SGHAT and CDR2 FQNNGV. With 6 bases clipped from V and 7 bases from J, the junction kept 8 bases outside the gene matches.

The chain carries TRBV10-1 and TRBJ2-3; 8 bases fit TRBD1. CDR3 size: 16 residues. V lost 6 bases and J lost 4; bases outside the gene matches: 12. The V gene's germline CDR1 is WNHNN and CDR2 SYGVQD (reference sequence). Here the CDR3 DNA reads TGCGCCAGCAGAGACCGGGGGCAGGGGGCACCAGATACGCAGTATTTT. Translated, it gives CASRDRGQGAPDTQYF.

The J gene is TRBJ1-1, the V gene TRBV15, with D hard to call. Per the germline V gene, CDR1 is LNHNV and CDR2 is YYDKDF (reference sequence). CDR3 size: 16 residues. The V end was cut by 0 bases, the J end by 1 base, with 12 bases between. CDR3 nucleotide sequence: TGTGCCACCAGCAGAGATTCACGGAGGCGGAACACTGAAGCTTTCTTT. Protein sequence: CATSRDSRRRNTEAFF.

This chain links TRBV10-3 with TRBJ2-7; D perhaps matches TRBD2 (6 bases). This CDR3 contains 12 residues. The germline gives CDR1 ENHRY, CDR2 SYGVKD. V gave up 5 bases and J gave up 3 bases, with 8 bases separating them. The CDR3 region is CAISTGSYEQYF. In DNA form, the CDR3 reads TGTGCCATCAGTACCGGGAGCTACGAGCAGTACTTC.

The genes are TRBV6-5 and TRBJ1-1; 7 positions agree with TRBD1. The CDR3 totals 15 residues. Trimming took 8 bases from V and 2 from J; bases not matched to a gene: 11. Germline assignment: CDR1 MNHEY and CDR2 SVGAGI. Written as DNA, the CDR3 is TGTGCCAGCGGACCCGGGGGACAGTTTAACACTGAAGCTTTCTTT. Translating it yields CASGPGGQFNTEAFF.

The genes are TRBV5-1 and TRBJ2-2; 13 nucleotides agree with TRBD2. Germline V gives CDR1 SGHRS, CDR2 YFSETQ. The CDR3 consists of 18 residues. Losses at the gene ends were 0 bases for V and 5 bases for J; bases not matched to a gene: 7. CDR3 sequence reads: CASSLVLAGGPVTGELFF. CDR3 DNA: TGCGCCAGCAGCTTGGTACTAGCGGGAGGGCCCGTGACCGGGGAGCTGTTTTTT.

The V gene is TRBV7-3, the J gene TRBJ1-1; D unclear. Trimming cost V 7 bases and J 3 bases, with 15 bases left between them. The germline V gene encodes CDR1 SGHTA and CDR2 FQGTGA. This CDR3 comprises 14 residues. This CDR3 is CASKARPGDTEAFF. Here the CDR3 DNA reads TGTGCCAGCAAGGCCCGCCCCGGGGACACTGAAGCTTTCTTT.

This clone was counted only a few times. The V and J genes are TRBV6-5 and TRBJ2-1; TRBD2 agrees at 7 bases. This CDR3 spans 15 amino acids. The V segment lost 4 bases and the J segment 3 bases; nucleotides outside the gene matches: 6. Germline V gives CDR1 MNHEY, CDR2 SVGAGI. The CDR3 region is CASSSGGSGYNEQFF. The DNA of the CDR3 is TGTGCCAGCAGTTCGGGGGGTTCAGGCTACAATGAGCAGTTCTTC.

This sequence joins TRBV27 and TRBJ2-5, with 8 bases aligning to TRBD1. The germline V gene has CDR1 MNHEY and CDR2 SMNVEV (reference sequence). The CDR3 covers 15 residues. Trimming removed 5 bases from V and 5 bases from J; junction bases left unmatched: 10. The chain's CDR3 is CASSNRDRTRETQYF. DNA for the CDR3: TGTGCCAGCAGTAACCGGGACAGGACTCGGGAGACCCAGTACTTC.

The chain links TRBV4-1 to TRBJ2-2; D might be TRBD2 (5 bases). Trimming cost V 6 bases and J 2 bases, with 16 bases left between them. This CDR3 contains 16 residues. Germline loops: CDR1 MGHRA, CDR2 YSYEKL. The chain's CDR3 is CASRQRRTVNTGELFF. The CDR3 DNA reads TGCGCCAGCAGGCAAAGGAGGACGGTAAACACCGGGGAGCTGTTTTTT.

This sequence joins TRBV29-1 and TRBJ2-1; 9 bases line up with TRBD2. CDR1 SQVTM and CDR2 ANQGSEA come from the germline V gene. The CDR3 contains 15 residues. V shed 7 bases, J shed 4 bases, and the junction held 11 bases outside the gene matches. The CDR3 here is CSAAGASGTYNEQFF. Here the CDR3 DNA reads TGCAGCGCCGCTGGAGCTAGCGGGACATACAATGAGCAGTTCTTC.

CDR3 residues: CASSQDPNRRETQYF. The CDR3 coding sequence is TGCGCCAGCAGCCAAGATCCGAACAGGCGGGAGACCCAGTACTTC. V is TRBV4-3 and J is TRBJ2-5; TRBD1 might be the D (5 bases). V lost 0 bases and J lost 5, with 13 bases in between. This CDR3 contains 15 residues. The germline gives CDR1 LGHNA, CDR2 YSLEER.

CDR3 DNA: TGCGCCAGCAGCTTGGGCGTGACACGCTCTGGAAACACCATATATTTT. It codes for CASSLGVTRSGNTIYF. The genes are TRBV5-1 and TRBJ1-3, with D uncertain. V lost 0 bases and J lost 0, with 10 bases in between. Germline V gives CDR1 SGHRS, CDR2 YFSETQ. The CDR3 extends over 16 amino acids.

The chain employs TRBV2 and TRBJ1-4; 8 bases are a match to TRBD1. CDR3 size: 15 residues. Germline CDR1 reads SNHLY; CDR2 reads FYNNEI. V shed 4 bases, J shed 4 bases, and the junction held 5 bases outside the gene matches. The CDR3 DNA sequence: TGTGCCAGCAGTGCCAGGACAGGGATTAATGAAAAACTGTTTTTT. Residues: CASSARTGINEKLFF.

The chain joins TRBV7-2 to TRBJ2-1, with 8 bases fitting TRBD2. There are 15 residues in the CDR3. The trim removed 3 bases at V and 6 bases at J, leaving 7 bases unmatched. Germline assignment: CDR1 SGHTA and CDR2 FQGNSA. The CDR3 coding sequence is TGTGCCAGCAGCTTCCGAACTAGCGGAGTCAATGAGCAGTTCTTC. Encoded protein: CASSFRTSGVNEQFF.

This clone was found a few times. J is TRBJ2-2 and V is TRBV7-6; D may be TRBD2 (6 bases). Trimming left V 6 bases short and J 4 bases short, with 18 bases between. Germline lookup yields CDR1 SGHVS and CDR2 FNYEAQ. The length of the CDR3 is 16 residues. CDR3 residues: CASSPRGGLSTGELFF. DNA for the CDR3: TGTGCCAGCAGTCCCCGGGGAGGCCTGAGCACCGGGGAGCTGTTTTTT.

The chain employs TRBV5-6 and TRBJ1-2; 7 bases match TRBD1. Germline assignment: CDR1 SGHDT and CDR2 YYEEEE. The CDR3 length is 14 residues. V trimming: 4 bases; J trimming: 2 bases; junction bases outside the gene matches: 5. Here the CDR3 reads CASSEGQLNYGYTF. The CDR3 coding sequence is TGTGCCAGCAGCGAGGGACAGCTCAACTATGGCTACACCTTC. Full variable domain (missing parts from reference TRBV5-6 and TRBJ1-2): DAGVTQSPTHLIKTRGQQVTLRCSPKSGHDTVSWYQQALGQGPQFIFQYYEEEERQRGNFPDRFSGHQFPNYSSELNVNALLLGDSALYLCASSEGQLNYGYTFGSGTRLTVV.

The V call is TRBV11-2, the J call TRBJ1-1; D is possibly TRBD1 (6 bases). The V gene's germline CDR1 is SGHAT and CDR2 FQNNGV. Trimming shortened V by 1 base and J by 6 bases, and 9 bases separated the two germline ends. The CDR3 is 13 residues long. The chain's CDR3 is CASSLAGAAEAFF. CDR3 bases: TGTGCCAGCAGCTTAGCAGGGGCTGCTGAAGCTTTCTTT.

This chain joins TRBV9 and TRBJ2-2, with 8 bases aligning to TRBD2. This CDR3 is 17 amino acids long. The germline V gene has CDR1 SGDLS and CDR2 YYNGEE. The trim removed 3 bases at V and 0 bases at J, leaving 7 bases unmatched. The CDR3 DNA reads TGTGCCAGCAGCGGCCGTGCGGGGGGATCGAACACCGGGGAGCTGTTTTTT. Translated, it gives CASSGRAGGSNTGELFF.

This chain uses TRBV7-2 with TRBJ2-2; 7 positions match TRBD2. The CDR3 contains 14 residues. Trimming at V came to 1 base and at J to 5 bases, leaving 1 base not matched to a gene. Germline-derived CDR1 and CDR2 are SGHTA and FQGNSA. CDR3 nucleotide sequence: TGTGCCAGCAGCTTAGGGCGGGGGACCGGGGAGCTGTTTTTT. Encoded protein: CASSLGRGTGELFF.

This rearrangement joins TRBV4-3 to TRBJ2-7, with 11 bases fitting TRBD1. J lost 3 bases, V lost 6 bases, and 10 bases had no gene match. The germline V gene has CDR1 LGHNA and CDR2 YSLEER. The CDR3 is 16 amino acids. CDR3 bases: TGCGCCAGCAGGGAAGTTCCGGGACAGGGGGTCTACGAGCAGTACTTC. Encoded protein: CASREVPGQGVYEQYF.

The chain links TRBV4-1 to TRBJ2-1; 9 bases are shared with TRBD1. Germline CDR1 reads MGHRA; CDR2 reads YSYEKL. J was trimmed by 4 bases and V by 2 bases; bases with no gene match: 9. This CDR3 comprises 17 residues. The CDR3 DNA is TGCGCCAGCAGCCAAACCCCCCTGGGACAGGGTTACAATGAGCAGTTCTTC. This encodes CASSQTPLGQGYNEQFF.

The chain uses TRBV9 and TRBJ2-3; 7 bases map to TRBD2. The CDR3 runs to 16 residues. V shed 4 bases, J shed 1 base, and the junction held 9 bases outside the gene matches. In germline, CDR1 is SGDLS, CDR2 YYNGEE. CDR3 DNA: TGTGCCAGCAGCTCCCGAGAGCTAGCGGGCACAGATACGCAGTATTTT. It is translated as CASSSRELAGTDTQYF. The whole variable domain, remainder taken from reference TRBV9 and TRBJ2-3, is DSGVTQTPKHLITATGQRVTLRCSPRSGDLSVYWYQQSLDQGLQFLIQYYNGEERAKGNILERFSAQQFPDLHSELNLSSLELGDSALYFCASSSRELAGTDTQYFGPGTRLTVL.